This T cell receptor (beta chain) came from a study of control samples from healthy donors and cancer patients. The protocol was immunoSEQ multiplex PCR, while the TCRdb copy is restricted to in-frame clones and leaves out a portion. The sample shows about 130,000 clones, 75% to 95% of them seen only once. Trimming pared 0 bases from V and 4 bases from J, leaving 15 bases between. This CDR3 has 16 residues. Germline V lookup: CDR1 MNHNS, CDR2 SASEGT. This chain uses TRBV6-1 with TRBJ1-2; D remains ambiguous. The origin of this receptor is a man younger than 35 in good health. Sequenced material: blood. The chain's CDR3 is CASSEALQARSYGYTF. The CDR3 nucleotides read TGTGCCAGCAGTGAAGCTTTGCAGGCCCGGAGCTATGGCTACACCTTC.